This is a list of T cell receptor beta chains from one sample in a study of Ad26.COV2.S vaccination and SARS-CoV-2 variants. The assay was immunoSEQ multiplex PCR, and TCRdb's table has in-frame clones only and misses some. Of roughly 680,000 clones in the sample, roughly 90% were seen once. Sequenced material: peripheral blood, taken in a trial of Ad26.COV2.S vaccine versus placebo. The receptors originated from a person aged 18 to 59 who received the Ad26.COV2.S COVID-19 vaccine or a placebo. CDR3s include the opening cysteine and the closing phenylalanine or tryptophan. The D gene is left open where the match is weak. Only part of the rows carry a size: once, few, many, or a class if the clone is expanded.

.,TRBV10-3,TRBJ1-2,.,TGTGCCATCAGTGTGGCGGACAACTATGGCTACACCTTC,CAISVADNYGYTF
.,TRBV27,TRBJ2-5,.,TGTGCCAGCGCTCGGCTGTACCAAGAGACCCAGTACTTC,CASARLYQETQYF
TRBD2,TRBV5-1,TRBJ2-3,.,TGCGCCAGCAGCTTGGAAGGGCGGGAGGTGACAGATACGCAGTATTTT,CASSLEGREVTDTQYF
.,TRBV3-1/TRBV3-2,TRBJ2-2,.,TGTGCCAGCAGCCAAGCCCCAAGGCCGAACACCGGGGAGCTGTTTTTT,CASSQAPRPNTGELFF
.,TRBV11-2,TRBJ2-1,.,TGTGCCAGCAGCTTAGCGGCAGGCGTTGGTTACTACAATGAGCAGTTCTTC,CASSLAAGVGYYNEQFF
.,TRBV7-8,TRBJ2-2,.,TGTGCCAGCAGCGGCCCCGCGGCAGGGCTAACCGGGGAGCTGTTTTTT,CASSGPAAGLTGELFF
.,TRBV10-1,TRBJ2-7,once,TGCGCCAGCAGTGATGACACGGACGAGCAGTACTTC,CASSDDTDEQYF
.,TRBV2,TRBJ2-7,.,TGTGCCAGCAGTGAACTGCCACGTTTCTACGAGCAGTACTTC,CASSELPRFYEQYF
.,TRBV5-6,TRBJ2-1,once,TGTGCCAGCAGCTCGGGACCTATTGCCTACAATGAGCAGTTCTTC,CASSSGPIAYNEQFF
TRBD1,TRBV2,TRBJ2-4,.,TGTGCCAGCAGTGGGGGACAGAAAAACATTCAGTACTTC,CASSGGQKNIQYF
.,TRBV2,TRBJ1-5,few,TGTGCCAGCAGTGAACCCAATCAGCCCCAGCATTTT,CASSEPNQPQHF
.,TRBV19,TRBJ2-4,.,TGTGCCAGTAGTTCTTTTACGACAGCCAAAAACATTCAGTACTTC,CASSSFTTAKNIQYF
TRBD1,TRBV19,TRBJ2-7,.,TGTGCCAGTAGGGACCGGGACAGTAGCTCCTACGAGCAGTACTTC,CASRDRDSSSYEQYF
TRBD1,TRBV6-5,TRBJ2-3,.,TGTGCCAGCCAAAGGACAGGGTGGAGCACAGATACGCAGTATTTT,CASQRTGWSTDTQYF